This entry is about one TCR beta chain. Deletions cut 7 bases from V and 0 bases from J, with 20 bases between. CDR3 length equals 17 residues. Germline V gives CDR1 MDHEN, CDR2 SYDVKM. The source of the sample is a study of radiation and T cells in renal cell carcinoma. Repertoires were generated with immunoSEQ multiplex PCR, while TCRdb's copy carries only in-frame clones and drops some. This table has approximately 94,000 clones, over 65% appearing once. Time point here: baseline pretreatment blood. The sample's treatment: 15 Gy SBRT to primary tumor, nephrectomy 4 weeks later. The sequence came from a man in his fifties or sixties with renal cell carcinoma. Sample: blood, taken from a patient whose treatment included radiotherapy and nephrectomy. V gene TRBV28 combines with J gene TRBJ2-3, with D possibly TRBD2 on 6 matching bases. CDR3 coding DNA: TGTGCCAGCAATTCGGGAGTCGGGGGTCCAAGCACAGATACGCAGTATTTT. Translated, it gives CASNSGVGGPSTDTQYF.